A single T cell receptor beta chain is shown here with its context. The antigen is not known. The sample comes from a study of blood T cells in healthy people across ages. Study conclusions and caveats: As age increased, TCR beta diversity per million T cells fell in a roughly linear fashion.

The study drew donors from healthy Caucasian individuals in Russia aged roughly 6 to 90. With a J-beta primer mix and a sample-barcoded 5' primer, a second PCR ran 7 to 11 cycles. One entry per CDR3 protein results from TCRdb running MiXCR on the 5' RACE reads. The table lists 550,000 to 750,000 distinct CDR3 sequences, roughly 21% of them singletons. V gave up 0 bases and J gave up 0 bases, with 7 bases separating them. This CDR3 contains 15 residues. Germline loops: CDR1 SGHAT, CDR2 FQNNGV. Material for sequencing was blood. The rearrangement links TRBV11-2 to TRBJ2-3, with D hard to call. The TCR sequence derives from a man between 65 and 79 years old in good health. CDR3 sequence: CASSLETTSTDTQYF. In DNA form, the CDR3 reads TGTGCCAGCAGCTTAGAAACAACTAGCACAGATACGCAGTATTTT.